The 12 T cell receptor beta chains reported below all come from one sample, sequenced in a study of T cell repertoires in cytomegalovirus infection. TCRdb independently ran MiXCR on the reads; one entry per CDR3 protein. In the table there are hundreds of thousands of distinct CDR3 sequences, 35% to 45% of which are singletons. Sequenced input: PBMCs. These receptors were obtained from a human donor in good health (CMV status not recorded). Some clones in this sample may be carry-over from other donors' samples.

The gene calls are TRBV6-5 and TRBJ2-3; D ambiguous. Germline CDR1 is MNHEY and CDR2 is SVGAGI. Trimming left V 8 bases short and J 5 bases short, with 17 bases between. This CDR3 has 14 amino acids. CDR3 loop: CASGVTPLGDTQYF. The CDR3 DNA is TGTGCCAGCGGGGTCACCCCTCTGGGAGATACGCAGTATTTT.

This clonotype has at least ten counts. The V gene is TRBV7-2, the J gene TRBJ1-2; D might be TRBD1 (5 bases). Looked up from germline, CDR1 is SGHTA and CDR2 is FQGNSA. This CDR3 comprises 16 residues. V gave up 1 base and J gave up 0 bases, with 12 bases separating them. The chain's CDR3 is CASSLDTGGTNYGYTF. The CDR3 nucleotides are TGTGCCAGCAGCTTAGACACAGGCGGGACTAACTATGGCTACACCTTC.

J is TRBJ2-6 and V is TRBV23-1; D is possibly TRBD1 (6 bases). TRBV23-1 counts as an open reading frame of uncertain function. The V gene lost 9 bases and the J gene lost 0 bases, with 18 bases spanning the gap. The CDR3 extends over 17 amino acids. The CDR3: CARGHRATVSGANVLTF. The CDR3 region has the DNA TGCGCCAGGGGTCACAGGGCCACCGTCTCTGGGGCCAACGTCCTGACTTTC.

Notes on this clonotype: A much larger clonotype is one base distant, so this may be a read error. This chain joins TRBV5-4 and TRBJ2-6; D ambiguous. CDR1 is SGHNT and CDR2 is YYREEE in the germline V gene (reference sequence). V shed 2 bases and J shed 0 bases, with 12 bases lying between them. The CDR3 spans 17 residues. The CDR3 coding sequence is TGTGCCAGCAGCTTTACTCTGGTTCTCTCTGGGGCCAACGTCCTGACTTTC. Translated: CASSFTLVLSGANVLTF.

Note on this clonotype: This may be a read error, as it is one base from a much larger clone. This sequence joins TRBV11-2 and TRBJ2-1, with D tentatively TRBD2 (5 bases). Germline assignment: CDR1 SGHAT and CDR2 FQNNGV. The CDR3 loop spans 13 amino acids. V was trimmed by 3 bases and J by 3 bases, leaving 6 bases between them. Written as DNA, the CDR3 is TGTGCCAGCAGCTTCGGGATCTACAATGAGCAGTTCTTC. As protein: CASSFGIYNEQFF.

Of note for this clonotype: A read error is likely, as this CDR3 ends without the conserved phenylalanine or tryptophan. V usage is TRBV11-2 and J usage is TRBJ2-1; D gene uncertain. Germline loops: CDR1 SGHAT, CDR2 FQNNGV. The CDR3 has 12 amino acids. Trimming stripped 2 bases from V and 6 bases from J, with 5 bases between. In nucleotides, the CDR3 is TGTGCCAGCAGCTTAATTGGCAATGAGCAGTTCGTC. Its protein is CASSLIGNEQFV.

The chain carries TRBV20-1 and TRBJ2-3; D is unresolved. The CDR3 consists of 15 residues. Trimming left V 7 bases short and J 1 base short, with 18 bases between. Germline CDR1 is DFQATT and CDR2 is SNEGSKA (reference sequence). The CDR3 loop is CSVPDVRTRTDTQYF. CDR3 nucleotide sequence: TGCAGTGTCCCGGACGTCAGAACCCGCACAGATACGCAGTATTTT.

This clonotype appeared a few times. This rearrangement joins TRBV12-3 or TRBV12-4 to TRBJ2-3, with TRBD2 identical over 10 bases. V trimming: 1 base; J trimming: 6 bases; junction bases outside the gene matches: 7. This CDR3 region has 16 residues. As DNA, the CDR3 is TGTGCCAGCAGTTTAGGTCTAGCGGGGGAGGTGGATACGCAGTATTTT. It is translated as CASSLGLAGEVDTQYF.

The CDR3 is CSVPDRVTDTQYF. Written as DNA, the CDR3 is TGCAGCGTTCCGGACAGGGTTACCGATACGCAGTATTTT. The genes are TRBV29-1 and TRBJ2-3; 8 nucleotides line up with TRBD1. From germline, CDR1 is SQVTM and CDR2 ANQGSEA. Trimming removed 5 bases from V and 6 bases from J; junction bases left unmatched: 7. This CDR3 contains 13 residues.

The CDR3 is CASRGTTTYGYTF. The CDR3 bases are TGTGCCAGCCGCGGGACGACGACTTATGGCTACACCTTC. V is TRBV6-2 or TRBV6-3 and J is TRBJ1-2, with D possibly matching TRBD1 (5 bases). The CDR3 sequence is 13 residues long. Germline V gene data show CDR1 as MNHEY and CDR2 as SVGEGT. V shed 8 bases and J shed 5 bases, with 15 bases lying between them.

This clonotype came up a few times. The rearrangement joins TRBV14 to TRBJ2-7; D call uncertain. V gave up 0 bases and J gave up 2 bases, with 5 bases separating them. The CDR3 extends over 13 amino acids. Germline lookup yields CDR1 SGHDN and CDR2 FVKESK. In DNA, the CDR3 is TGTGCCAGCAGCCAAGATCGGCCCTACGAGCAGTACTTC. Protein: CASSQDRPYEQYF.

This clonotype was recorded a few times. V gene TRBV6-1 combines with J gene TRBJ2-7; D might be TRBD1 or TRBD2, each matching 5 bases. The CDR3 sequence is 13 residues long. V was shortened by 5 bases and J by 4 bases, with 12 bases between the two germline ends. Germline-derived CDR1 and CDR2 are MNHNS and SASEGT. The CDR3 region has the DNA TGTGCCAGCAGTCGAGGGGACGGATACGAGCAGTACTTC. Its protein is CASSRGDGYEQYF.